These 20 T cell receptor beta chains were sequenced from one sample in a study of blood T cell repertoires in COVID-19. The repertoire was sequenced with immunoSEQ multiplex PCR; TCRdb's copy has only in-frame clones and lacks some. The sample shows 200,000 to 300,000 clones, around 84% of them seen only once. The specimen was peripheral blood. The receptors were sampled from a woman aged 70-85 years with active or convalescent COVID-19.

The chain carries TRBV6-5 and TRBJ2-2; 7 nucleotides agree with TRBD2. This CDR3 is 12 amino acids long. CDR1 and CDR2 from the germline V gene are MNHEY and SVGAGI. The V segment lost 8 bases and the J segment 5 bases; nucleotides outside the gene matches: 2. Here the CDR3 reads CASFGGTGELFF. CDR3 DNA: TGTGCCAGCTTCGGGGGGACCGGGGAGCTGTTTTTT.

This chain connects TRBV3-1 (or the pseudogene TRBV3-2) to TRBJ1-2; D remains unclear. CDR3 length: 12 residues. Deletions cut 1 base from V and 5 bases from J, with 5 bases between. Germline CDR1 is LGHDT and CDR2 is YNNKEL (reference sequence). CDR3 DNA sequence: TGTGCCAGCAGCCAAGGGCGGTATGGCTACACCTTC. Its translation: CASSQGRYGYTF.

The chain links TRBV12-3 or TRBV12-4 to TRBJ2-7; D might be TRBD1 (5 bases). Trimming took 2 bases from V and 3 from J, leaving 8 bases between them. The CDR3 has 13 residues. CDR3 DNA sequence: TGTGCCAGCAGTTTAAAGGGGTACTACGAGCAGTACTTC. Translated, it gives CASSLKGYYEQYF.

This clone appeared a single time. The chain couples TRBV18 to TRBJ2-5, with D possibly TRBD2 on 7 matching bases. The V gene's germline CDR1 is KGHSH and CDR2 LQKENI. The V end lost 6 bases, the J end lost 10 bases, and 15 bases lay between the germline ends. The CDR3 runs to 12 residues. CDR3 nucleotides: TGTGCCAGCTCTTCGGGGGGCGAGGACCAGTACTTC. Its translation is CASSSGGEDQYF.

The V and J genes are TRBV19 and TRBJ1-2; D not certain. CDR1 and CDR2 from the germline V gene are LNHDA and SQIVND (reference sequence). The CDR3 has 12 amino acids. V shed 6 bases and J shed 2 bases, with 7 bases lying between them. The CDR3 sequence is CASREFNYGYTF. DNA of the CDR3: TGTGCCAGTAGGGAGTTCAACTATGGCTACACCTTC.

This chain uses TRBV6-2 or TRBV6-3 with TRBJ2-2, with a weak D call TRBD1 (5 bases). The CDR3 is made up of 15 amino acids. The germline V and J ends were trimmed by 5 bases and 0 bases, with 10 bases remaining between them. In germline, CDR1 is MNHEY, CDR2 SVGEGT. The CDR3 here is CASSKQVSNTGELFF. CDR3 coding DNA: TGTGCCAGCAGTAAACAGGTCTCGAACACCGGGGAGCTGTTTTTT.

This chain joins TRBV15 and TRBJ2-1; D may be TRBD2 (5 bases). Germline values: CDR1 LNHNV, CDR2 YYDKDF (reference sequence). The CDR3 is made up of 14 amino acids. Trimming removed 0 bases from V and 14 bases from J, with 17 bases in between. CDR3 residues: CATSRDQNLPGKFF. The CDR3, as DNA: TGTGCCACCAGCAGAGATCAAAACCTCCCGGGGAAGTTCTTC.

This clone was observed once. The chain has TRBV7-2 and TRBJ2-1, with 8 bases identical to TRBD1. The germline CDR1 and CDR2 sequences are SGHTA and FQGNSA. The CDR3 extends over 15 amino acids. With V trimmed by 5 bases and J by 4 bases, 7 bases remained unmatched. This CDR3 is CASSPGQGPYNEQFF. The CDR3 DNA is TGTGCCAGCAGCCCCGGACAGGGACCTTACAATGAGCAGTTCTTC.

The V gene is TRBV11-3, the J gene TRBJ2-1; TRBD1 might be the D (5 bases). Germline V CDR1 and CDR2: SGHNT, YENEEA. The CDR3 loop spans 15 amino acids. V lost 5 bases to trimming and J lost 2 bases, with 13 bases between them. The CDR3 DNA reads as TGTGCCAGCAGCCCAAACAGGCCACCCTACAATGAGCAGTTCTTC. This sequence encodes CASSPNRPPYNEQFF.

This clone occurred once. For the CDR3, the DNA is TGTGCCAGCAGCTTAGCAGGACTAGCGGGGTTTCAAGAGACCCAGTACTTC. This sequence encodes CASSLAGLAGFQETQYF. The rearrangement links TRBV7-9 to TRBJ2-5, with 12 bases matching TRBD2. CDR1 SEHNR and CDR2 FQNEAQ come from the germline V gene (reference sequence). The trim removed 0 bases at V and 2 bases at J, leaving 4 bases unmatched. The CDR3 length is 17 residues.

The CDR3 DNA follows: TGTGCCAGCTCACCATTACCCCAAACGACAGGGCCCGACACTAATCAGCCCCAGCATTTT. Translation: CASSPLPQTTGPDTNQPQHF. The chain is built from TRBV18 and TRBJ1-5; 7 positions match TRBD1. Trimming took 2 bases from V and 4 from J; bases not matched to a gene: 20. The CDR3 extends over 20 amino acids. Germline V gene lookup returns CDR1 KGHSH and CDR2 LQKENI.

This clone has more than one count but fewer than ten. As DNA, the CDR3 is TGCGCCAGCAGCCCCGGGCAGGGGGTTCGGTGGACTGAAGCTTTCTTT. This gives the protein CASSPGQGVRWTEAFF. The J gene is TRBJ1-1, the V gene TRBV4-1; 7 bases agree with TRBD1. This CDR3 is 16 amino acids long. The germline V gene encodes CDR1 MGHRA and CDR2 YSYEKL. After removal of 4 bases from V and 5 bases from J, the junction contained 13 bases not matched to a gene.

The chain combines TRBV7-3 with TRBJ2-5; 8 bases are shared with TRBD1. The CDR3 runs to 13 residues. In germline, CDR1 is SGHTA, CDR2 FQGTGA. V shed 6 bases, J shed 4 bases, and the junction held 4 bases outside the gene matches. The CDR3 DNA follows: TGTGCCAGCAGAAGGACAGGGTCAGAGACCCAGTACTTC. Its translation: CASRRTGSETQYF.

The chain couples TRBV7-6 to TRBJ1-3; no clear D gene. CDR3 size: 15 residues. The V gene's germline CDR1 is SGHVS and CDR2 FNYEAQ. V was clipped by 4 bases and J by 2 bases, with 12 bases between them. For the CDR3, the DNA is TGTGCCAGCAGCTCGCGCCACGCGGCTGGAAACACCATATATTTT. This translates into CASSSRHAAGNTIYF.

The chain couples TRBV6-2 or TRBV6-3 to TRBJ1-1; the D is unclear. V was clipped by 6 bases and J by 1 base, with 9 bases between them. This CDR3 has 13 residues. The germline CDR1 and CDR2 sequences are MNHEY and SVGEGT. The chain's CDR3 is CASSPPRNTEAFF. Written as DNA, the CDR3 is TGTGCCAGCAGCCCGCCGCGGAACACTGAAGCTTTCTTT.

This clone was recorded once. The J gene is TRBJ2-3, the V gene TRBV7-6, with TRBD1 matching 9 bases. The ends lost 1 base at V and 6 bases at J; junction bases unmatched: 2. Germline V gene lookup returns CDR1 SGHVS and CDR2 FNYEAQ. CDR3 length: 14 amino acids. The CDR3 loop is CASSLGGQGDTQYF. The CDR3 DNA follows: TGTGCCAGCAGCTTAGGGGGACAGGGTGATACGCAGTATTTT.

The rearrangement links TRBV7-2 to TRBJ1-1, with 8 bases fitting TRBD1. Germline assignment: CDR1 SGHTA and CDR2 FQGNSA. V lost 2 bases and J lost 0; bases outside the gene matches: 2. The CDR3 has 15 amino acids. The CDR3 loop is CASSLQGAMNTEAFF. Written as DNA, the CDR3 is TGTGCCAGCAGCTTACAGGGGGCGATGAACACTGAAGCTTTCTTT.

The chain joins TRBV2 to TRBJ1-2, with 7 positions matching TRBD1. Germline CDR1 reads SNHLY; CDR2 reads FYNNEI. Trimming removed 10 bases from V and 7 bases from J; junction bases left unmatched: 12. CDR3 length equals 13 residues. The CDR3 region is CATPDRGPGGYTF. For the CDR3, the DNA is TGTGCCACCCCGGATAGGGGGCCTGGTGGCTACACCTTC.

The chain links TRBV6-6 to TRBJ2-2, with D perhaps TRBD2 (5 bases). V lost 6 bases, J lost 2 bases, and 13 bases lay in between. The CDR3 consists of 15 residues. The germline V gene encodes CDR1 MNHNY and CDR2 SVGAGI (reference sequence). The chain's CDR3 is CASRQPRTNTGELFF. CDR3 DNA sequence: TGTGCCAGCAGACAACCGAGGACTAACACCGGGGAGCTGTTTTTT.

The rearrangement links TRBV5-6 to TRBJ1-2; tentatively, D is TRBD1 (5 bases). The CDR3 extends over 13 amino acids. V was trimmed by 0 bases and J by 7 bases, leaving 10 bases between them. The germline gives CDR1 SGHDT, CDR2 YYEEEE. CDR3 sequence: CASSLAGGGGYTF. The CDR3 DNA sequence: TGTGCCAGCAGCTTGGCCGGGGGAGGTGGCTACACCTTC. The entire variable domain, with the rest obtained from reference TRBV5-6 and TRBJ1-2, is as follows: DAGVTQSPTHLIKTRGQQVTLRCSPKSGHDTVSWYQQALGQGPQFIFQYYEEEERQRGNFPDRFSGHQFPNYSSELNVNALLLGDSALYLCASSLAGGGGYTFGSGTRLTVV.